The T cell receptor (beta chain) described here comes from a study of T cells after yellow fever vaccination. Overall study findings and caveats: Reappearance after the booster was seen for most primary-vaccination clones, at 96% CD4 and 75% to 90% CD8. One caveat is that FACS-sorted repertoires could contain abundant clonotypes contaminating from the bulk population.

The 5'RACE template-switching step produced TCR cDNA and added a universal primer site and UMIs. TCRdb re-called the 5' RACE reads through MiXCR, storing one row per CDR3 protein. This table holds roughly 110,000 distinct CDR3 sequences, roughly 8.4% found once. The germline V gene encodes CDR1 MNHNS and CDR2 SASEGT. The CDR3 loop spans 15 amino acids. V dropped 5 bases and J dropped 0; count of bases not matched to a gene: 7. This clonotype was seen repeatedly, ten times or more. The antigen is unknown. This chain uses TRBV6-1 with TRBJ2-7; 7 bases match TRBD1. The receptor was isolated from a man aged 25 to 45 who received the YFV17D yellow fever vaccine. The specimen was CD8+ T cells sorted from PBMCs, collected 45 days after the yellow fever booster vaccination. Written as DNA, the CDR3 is TGTGCCAGCAGTCTTACAGGGGATGGCTCCTACGAGCAGTACTTC. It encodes CASSLTGDGSYEQYF.